This T cell receptor (beta chain) originates from a study of blood T cell repertoires in COVID-19. Assay used: immunoSEQ multiplex PCR; TCRdb lists only in-frame clones, some missing. The sample consists of over 250,000 clones, 86% of them appearing once. Germline CDR1 is SEHNR and CDR2 is FQNEAQ (reference sequence). The CDR3 is 15 amino acids. The V gene end was trimmed by 5 bases and the J gene end by 1 base; junction bases not matched to a gene: 2. Seattle cases were enrolled at active infection and followed longitudinally. This receptor was taken from a woman between 65 and 79 years old with COVID-19, enrolled during active disease. This chain connects TRBV7-9 to TRBJ1-3; TRBD1 matches at 10 bases. Sample: peripheral blood. CDR3 sequence: CASSRDRGSGNTIYF. The CDR3 bases are TGTGCCAGCAGCCGGGACAGGGGATCTGGAAACACCATATATTTT.